The 26 T cell receptor beta chains in this list originate from one sample, sequenced in a study of shared clonotypes between healthy human individuals. As defined, naive CD8 cells were CD45RO-negative and positively selected for CCR7, with terminally differentiated effector memory CD45RA+ cells excluded. Data came from immunoSEQ multiplex PCR; TCRdb stores just in-frame clones and leaves some out. The repertoire includes roughly 2,000,000 clones, around 95% of them detected once, and over 1.5% sits in the top ten. Sample: naive CD8+ T cells from PBMCs. These receptors all come from a man aged 18 to 30 in good health. Some clones in this sample may be carry-over from other donors' samples.

V and J are TRBV28 and TRBJ2-5, with D unresolved. V lost 3 bases to trimming and J lost 4 bases, with 12 bases between them. Germline-derived CDR1 and CDR2 are MDHEN and SYDVKM. The CDR3 length is 14 residues. CDR3 sequence (DNA): TGTGCCAGCAGTTTGGACCCCCAGTCAGAGACCCAGTACTTC. As protein: CASSLDPQSETQYF.

The CDR3 protein is CASSAPVYEQYF. CDR3 DNA: TGTGCCAGCAGCGCACCAGTCTACGAGCAGTACTTC. The chain links TRBV28 to TRBJ2-7; D unclear. CDR1 is MDHEN and CDR2 is SYDVKM in the germline V gene. V was trimmed by 6 bases and J by 3 bases, leaving 9 bases between them. This CDR3 spans 12 amino acids.

The gene calls are TRBV11-2 and TRBJ2-3, with TRBD2 matching 13 bases. J lost 3 bases, V lost 5 bases, and 5 bases had no gene match. The CDR3 extends over 16 amino acids. Germline lookup yields CDR1 SGHAT and CDR2 FQNNGV. The CDR3 region has the DNA TGTGCCAGCAGCACCCGGACTAGCGGGAGAACAGATACGCAGTATTTT. Protein product: CASSTRTSGRTDTQYF.

This chain connects TRBV7-9 to TRBJ2-3, with 9 bases that match TRBD2. The CDR3 sequence is 14 residues long. J lost 6 bases, V lost 5 bases, and 6 bases had no gene match. Per germline, CDR1 SEHNR and CDR2 FQNEAQ (reference sequence). CDR3 bases: TGTGCCAGCAGCCCTTCTAGCGGGAAGGATACGCAGTATTTT. Residues: CASSPSSGKDTQYF.

The chain has TRBV6-6 and TRBJ1-1; the D is unclear. The V end lost 5 bases, the J end lost 4 bases, and 5 bases lay between the germline ends. The CDR3 consists of 11 residues. CDR1 and CDR2 (germline): MNHNY, SVGAGI (reference sequence). CDR3 in amino acids: CASSPLTEAFF. CDR3 coding DNA: TGTGCCAGCAGTCCCCTCACTGAAGCTTTCTTT.

The CDR3 sequence: CASSARQGLYGYTF. The CDR3 coding sequence is TGTGCCAGCAGTGCCCGACAGGGGCTCTATGGCTACACCTTC. V gene TRBV6-1 combines with J gene TRBJ1-2; 8 bases match TRBD1. Germline assignment: CDR1 MNHNS and CDR2 SASEGT. V lost 4 bases and J lost 4; bases outside the gene matches: 5. The CDR3 is 14 residues long.

The chain joins TRBV7-3 to TRBJ2-3; D is uncertain. Deletions cut 2 bases from V and 4 bases from J, with 19 bases between. This CDR3 contains 17 residues. CDR1 SGHTA and CDR2 FQGTGA come from the germline V gene. The CDR3 nucleotides are TGTGCCAGCAGCTTAGGAAAGGCTACTTCTAGACCAGATACGCAGTATTTT. Translating it yields CASSLGKATSRPDTQYF.

The chain combines TRBV29-1 with TRBJ2-3; TRBD2 matches at 8 bases. Germline V gives CDR1 SQVTM, CDR2 ANQGSEA. The ends lost 4 bases at V and 4 bases at J; junction bases unmatched: 10. The CDR3 has 15 residues. This CDR3 is CSVVGREAVPDTQYF. The CDR3 DNA sequence: TGCAGCGTTGTGGGGCGGGAGGCCGTGCCAGATACGCAGTATTTT.

V is TRBV7-9 and J is TRBJ2-1; D is undetermined. V dropped 2 bases and J dropped 2 bases, with 7 bases sitting between them. This CDR3 comprises 14 residues. Germline CDR1 and CDR2: SEHNR and FQNEAQ (reference sequence). The CDR3: CASSLLDPYNEQFF. The CDR3 coding sequence is TGTGCCAGCAGCTTATTGGACCCCTACAATGAGCAGTTCTTC.

V gene TRBV28 combines with J gene TRBJ2-7; D not resolved. Trimming stripped 6 bases from V and 0 bases from J, with 9 bases between. Germline V CDR1 and CDR2: MDHEN, SYDVKM. The CDR3 is 13 amino acids. Here the CDR3 DNA reads TGTGCCAGCAGAGGCTTTTACTCCTACGAGCAGTACTTC. Protein product: CASRGFYSYEQYF.

The J gene is TRBJ1-2, the V gene TRBV19; unclear D gene. CDR1 LNHDA and CDR2 SQIVND come from the germline V gene (reference sequence). Between the trimmed V and J ends, which lost 7 bases and 3 bases, there was a span of 21 bases. The CDR3 sequence is 16 residues long. CDR3 sequence (DNA): TGTGCCAGTAACGCCGGGAGCCGTCTCCATTACTATGGCTACACCTTC. Translation gives CASNAGSRLHYYGYTF.

This sequence joins TRBV5-6 and TRBJ2-1, with D tentatively TRBD1 or TRBD2 (5 bases each). The CDR3 loop spans 13 amino acids. V was clipped by 6 bases and J by 8 bases, with 15 bases between them. In germline, CDR1 is SGHDT, CDR2 YYEEEE. The CDR3 DNA reads TGTGCCAGCACCACCGGGGCTAGATATGAGCAGTTCTTC. Amino acid sequence: CASTTGARYEQFF.

This chain connects TRBV6-5 to TRBJ1-2; D is uncertain. This CDR3 region has 12 residues. Germline V gives CDR1 MNHEY, CDR2 SVGAGI. V shed 2 bases and J shed 1 base, with 2 bases lying between them. The CDR3 nucleotides are TGTGCCAGCAGTTACAATAACTATGGCTACACCTTC. It specifies CASSYNNYGYTF.

This chain links TRBV19 with TRBJ1-1, with D possibly TRBD1 on 5 matching bases. In germline, CDR1 is LNHDA, CDR2 SQIVND (reference sequence). The CDR3 covers 13 residues. With 4 bases removed from V and 11 bases from J, the gap between germline ends came to 17 bases. The CDR3 loop is CASSTGGAKDAFF. Written as DNA, the CDR3 is TGTGCCAGTAGTACAGGAGGGGCCAAAGACGCTTTCTTT.

The gene calls are TRBV29-1 and TRBJ2-4; either TRBD1 or TRBD2 may supply D (5 bases each). Trimming left V 4 bases short and J 7 bases short, with 5 bases between. CDR1 SQVTM and CDR2 ANQGSEA come from the germline V gene. The CDR3 spans 10 residues. CDR3 sequence reads: CSVGGNIQYF. CDR3 bases: TGCAGCGTTGGGGGGAACATTCAGTACTTC.

This CDR3 reads CASSLGYGLRRAEYF. The CDR3 DNA reads TGTGCCAGCAGCTTAGGGTACGGGCTCCGCCGGGCTGAGTACTTC. The chain employs TRBV11-2 and TRBJ2-7, with D hard to call. CDR3 length equals 15 residues. Germline V gene data show CDR1 as SGHAT and CDR2 as FQNNGV. The V gene lost 1 base and the J gene lost 11 bases, with 21 bases spanning the gap.

On this clone itself: Other DNA sequences in this specimen translate into the identical CDR3. The gene calls are TRBV29-1 and TRBJ2-7, with 8 positions matching TRBD1. Germline CDR1 reads SQVTM; CDR2 reads ANQGSEA. The V gene end was trimmed by 1 base and the J gene end by 3 bases; junction bases not matched to a gene: 2. This CDR3 is built from 13 residues. The CDR3 protein is CSVEGTGIYEQYF. DNA for the CDR3: TGCAGCGTTGAAGGGACAGGGATCTACGAGCAGTACTTC.

The chain combines TRBV5-4 with TRBJ1-1; no definite D call. The CDR3 is 15 amino acids. Deletions cut 0 bases from V and 0 bases from J, with 9 bases between. Germline lookup yields CDR1 SGHNT and CDR2 YYREEE (reference sequence). CDR3: CASSLDGGLNTEAFF. For the CDR3, the DNA is TGTGCCAGCAGCTTGGATGGCGGCCTGAACACTGAAGCTTTCTTT.

This chain joins TRBV7-3 and TRBJ2-1; TRBD2 might be the D (6 bases). V was cut by 6 bases and J by 5 bases, with 11 bases left in between. CDR1 and CDR2 (germline): SGHTA, FQGTGA. The CDR3 totals 13 residues. DNA of the CDR3: TGTGCCAGCAGTTTTAGCGGAGACAATGAGCAGTTCTTC. It codes for CASSFSGDNEQFF.

The chain is built from TRBV6-5 and TRBJ1-2; D not certain. The germline V gene has CDR1 MNHEY and CDR2 SVGAGI. The CDR3 contains 15 residues. Trimming left V 5 bases short and J 0 bases short, with 13 bases between. The CDR3 is CASSGLREANYGYTF. CDR3 sequence (DNA): TGTGCCAGCAGTGGGTTGCGAGAAGCTAACTATGGCTACACCTTC.

V is TRBV2 and J is TRBJ2-7; TRBD2 agrees at 11 bases. Germline V gene sequence: CDR1 SNHLY, CDR2 FYNNEI. This CDR3 has 16 residues. V trimming: 6 bases; J trimming: 5 bases; junction bases outside the gene matches: 12. The CDR3 sequence is CASRALSGRAEDEQYF. CDR3 DNA sequence: TGTGCCAGCAGGGCCCTTAGCGGGAGGGCCGAGGACGAGCAGTACTTC.

V and J are TRBV7-2 and TRBJ1-2; tentatively, D is TRBD1 (5 bases). The length of the CDR3 is 16 residues. From germline, CDR1 is SGHTA and CDR2 FQGNSA. V lost 3 bases and J lost 4, with 18 bases in between. This CDR3 is CASSFALRGGAYGYTF. Written as DNA, the CDR3 is TGTGCCAGCAGCTTCGCTCTGAGGGGTGGGGCCTATGGCTACACCTTC. Together with reference TRBV7-2 and TRBJ1-2, the CDR3 gives the full variable domain: GAGVSQSPSNKVTEKGKDVELRCDPISGHTALYWYRQSLGQGLEFLIYFQGNSAPDKSGLPSDRFSAERTGGSVSTLTIQRTQQEDSAVYLCASSFALRGGAYGYTFGSGTRLTVV.

This chain connects TRBV7-8 to TRBJ2-3; D is undetermined. V was pared by 1 base and J by 3 bases, with 8 bases between. There are 14 residues in the CDR3. The germline CDR1 and CDR2 sequences are SGHVS and FQNEAQ. The CDR3: CASSLGIWTDTQYF. CDR3 sequence (DNA): TGTGCCAGCAGCTTAGGTATTTGGACAGATACGCAGTATTTT.

This rearrangement joins TRBV5-1 to TRBJ2-7, with D tentatively TRBD1 or TRBD2 (6 bases each). Germline V gives CDR1 SGHRS, CDR2 YFSETQ. The CDR3 is 15 amino acids. Trimming left V 4 bases short and J 4 bases short, with 18 bases between. The CDR3 nucleotides read TGCGCCAGCAGCCCGAGCCCGACAGGAGGGTACGAGCAGTACTTC. Translation gives CASSPSPTGGYEQYF.

Notes on this clone: Additional DNA sequences in this sample encode the identical CDR3. The V and J genes are TRBV7-9 and TRBJ1-2; 7 bases agree with TRBD1. V lost 5 bases to trimming and J lost 6 bases; unmatched junction nucleotides: 6. This CDR3 has 13 residues. Per germline, CDR1 SEHNR and CDR2 FQNEAQ (reference sequence). In nucleotides, the CDR3 is TGTGCCAGCAGCCCAGACAGGGTCGATGGCTACACCTTC. The encoded protein is CASSPDRVDGYTF.

The rearrangement uses TRBV7-9 and TRBJ2-7; tentatively, D is TRBD2 (6 bases). The CDR3 is made up of 15 amino acids. Germline CDR1 is SEHNR and CDR2 is FQNEAQ (reference sequence). The V end lost 4 bases, the J end lost 3 bases, and 16 bases lay between the germline ends. The CDR3 nucleotides are TGTGCCAGCAGCTCGGGACTCAGGGTATACTACGAGCAGTACTTC. It codes for CASSSGLRVYYEQYF.